The clone carrying this TCR beta chain was seen only a few times. Its antigen is unknown. These data are taken from a study of post-analysis software for immune sequencing data. Study conclusions and caveats: Comparison with controls showed significantly lower normalized Chao1 diversity in multiple sclerosis patients. Roughly five TRBV segments appeared more often in patients than in controls, and TRBV5-6, TRBV5-1 and TRBV20-1 were among these.

Unique molecular identifiers were present in the TCR beta cDNA libraries. Approximately 0.5 million cDNA molecules were recovered from an input of 1 to 10 million T cells. From the PCR reads, TCRdb called clonotypes with MiXCR, one entry per CDR3 protein. The data contain fewer than 600,000 distinct CDR3 sequences, approximately 45% of them singletons. V was pared by 0 bases and J by 2 bases, with 9 bases of the junction left unmatched. The CDR3 spans 17 residues. Germline CDR1 and CDR2: LGHNA and YSLEER. The J gene is TRBJ2-7, the V gene TRBV4-3; the match to TRBD2 covers 8 bases. Sample: blood. This receptor was identified in a girl aged 10-17 years with multiple sclerosis. CDR3 sequence (DNA): TGCGCCAGCAGCCAAGAGCCCCCGGGACTAGTGGCCTACGAGCAGTACTTC. Translation gives CASSQEPPGLVAYEQYF.